A single count supports the clone carrying this T cell receptor beta chain. Sequenced by immunoSEQ multiplex PCR; TCRdb stores in-frame clones only, minus some. Of under 250,000 clones in the sample, around 80% were seen once. The J segment lost 3 bases and the V segment lost 5 bases, leaving 1 base of the junction unmatched. This CDR3 spans 12 amino acids. Germline V CDR1 and CDR2: SGHNT, YENEEA. The sample comes from a study of blood T cell repertoires in COVID-19. Background on the study: T cells, B-cell-depleted T cells, or PBMCs supplied cDNA or gDNA.

The sequencing input was PBMCs or T cells enriched from blood (not recorded which). This chain links TRBV11-3 with TRBJ2-7; TRBD1 aligns across 7 bases. This sequence was found in a man in his sixties who had recovered from COVID-19. DNA for the CDR3: TGTGCCAGCAGCCGGGACAGCTACGAGCAGTACTTC. Protein sequence: CASSRDSYEQYF.